This T cell receptor (beta chain) was captured in a study of blood T cell repertoires in COVID-19. Data came from immunoSEQ multiplex PCR; TCRdb stores just in-frame clones and leaves some out. The repertoire has a few hundred thousand clones, 75% to 90% of them found once; the top ten carry under 2.5%. This CDR3 contains 14 residues. The V gene end was trimmed by 4 bases and the J gene end by 4 bases; junction bases not matched to a gene: 4. Germline V CDR1 and CDR2: SNHLY, FYNNEI. V is TRBV2 and J is TRBJ1-2; 9 nucleotides agree with TRBD1. This TCR derives from a man younger than 45 who had recovered from COVID-19. The specimen was PBMCs or T cells enriched from blood (not recorded which). The CDR3: CASSGQQGAYGYTF. The CDR3 DNA is TGTGCCAGCAGTGGTCAACAGGGGGCCTATGGCTACACCTTC.